This T cell receptor beta chain was sequenced during a study of PD-L1 blockade in urothelial cancer. Whole-study context: Each participant's history included 0 to 3 prior chemotherapy regimens. Blood analysis occurred 3 weeks (second dose) and 6 weeks after treatment start. T cell content in blood samples showed a median of about 140,000.

Trimming took off 4 bases at V and 0 bases at J, with 13 bases between the two ends. The germline gives CDR1 MGHRA, CDR2 YSYEKL. The CDR3 spans 16 residues. TCRdb's table, derived via immunoSEQ multiplex PCR, lists solely in-frame clones and lacks some. The sample lists tens of thousands of clones, 90% to 95% occurring once. Each patient gave between 1 and 8 samples of peripheral blood mononuclear cells, which were collected pretreatment and during treatment. The chain combines TRBV4-1 with TRBJ2-1, with D maybe TRBD2 (6 bases). The sample in question was PBMCs, obtained around atezolizumab (anti-PD-L1) treatment. This TCR was recovered from a man aged 55 to 70 with urothelial cancer. The CDR3 region is CASSLSGGSSYNEQFF. The CDR3 region has the DNA TGCGCCAGCAGCCTTAGCGGAGGGAGCTCCTACAATGAGCAGTTCTTC.